The rows below give T cell receptor beta chains drawn from one sample of a study of blood T cell repertoires in COVID-19. Method: immunoSEQ multiplex PCR; TCRdb's copy keeps in-frame clones and lacks some. Seen here are over 120,000 clones, roughly 82% observed once, and the top ten hold roughly 10%. The sequenced sample was peripheral blood. All receptors come from a man aged 55 to 70 with active or convalescent COVID-19. Each CDR3 is given with its conserved first and last residue. Fields, in order: CDR3 length, J gene, D gene, V gene, CDR3 DNA, CDR3 protein. The D gene is left open where the match is weak.

cdr3_length: 14
j_call: TRBJ2-3
d_call: NA
v_call: TRBV6-2/TRBV6-3
cdr3_nt: TGTGCCAGCAGCCCCCCAGAGGGCACAGATACGCAGTATTTT
cdr3_aa: CASSPPEGTDTQYF

cdr3_length: 14
j_call: TRBJ2-5
d_call: NA
v_call: TRBV6-5
cdr3_nt: TGTGCCAGCAGTTACGTAGGGGATAAAGAGACCCAGTACTTC
cdr3_aa: CASSYVGDKETQYF

cdr3_length: 14
j_call: TRBJ2-7
d_call: NA
v_call: TRBV27
cdr3_nt: TGTGCCAGCAGTTTTGGCGAGGGCGCCTACGAGCAGTACTTC
cdr3_aa: CASSFGEGAYEQYF

cdr3_length: 16
j_call: TRBJ2-3
d_call: TRBD2
v_call: TRBV9
cdr3_nt: TGTGCCAGCAGCGTAGGAGCGGGGGGGAACACAGATACGCAGTATTTT
cdr3_aa: CASSVGAGGNTDTQYF

cdr3_length: 15
j_call: TRBJ2-1
d_call: TRBD2
v_call: TRBV7-2
cdr3_nt: TGTGCCAGCAGCGTAGCAGCGGGAGCCTACAATGAGCAGTTCTTC
cdr3_aa: CASSVAAGAYNEQFF

cdr3_length: 16
j_call: TRBJ2-2
d_call: TRBD1
v_call: TRBV2
cdr3_nt: TGTGCCAGCATCCCGGGACAGGGGCAATTGTCCGGGGAGCTGTTTTTT
cdr3_aa: CASIPGQGQLSGELFF

cdr3_length: 15
j_call: TRBJ1-1
d_call: TRBD1
v_call: TRBV3-1/TRBV3-2
cdr3_nt: TGTGCCAGCACCCTCAGACAGGGCTTATACACTGAAGCTTTCTTT
cdr3_aa: CASTLRQGLYTEAFF

cdr3_length: 16
j_call: TRBJ1-4
d_call: TRBD1
v_call: TRBV30
cdr3_nt: TGTGCCTGGAGCAGGGGACAGGGTTTAACTAATGAAAAACTGTTTTTT
cdr3_aa: CAWSRGQGLTNEKLFF

cdr3_length: 14
j_call: TRBJ2-5
d_call: TRBD1
v_call: TRBV18
cdr3_nt: TGTGCCAGCTCACCACCCGGACAGGCGGGGACCCAGTACTTC
cdr3_aa: CASSPPGQAGTQYF

cdr3_length: 14
j_call: TRBJ1-5
d_call: NA
v_call: TRBV6-5
cdr3_nt: TGTGCCAGCAGTTACGAAGCAGGATATCAGCCCCAGCATTTT
cdr3_aa: CASSYEAGYQPQHF

cdr3_length: 17
j_call: TRBJ1-6
d_call: TRBD1
v_call: TRBV9
cdr3_nt: TGTGCCAGCAGCGTAGAAAGTGGGACAGAGAGAAATTCACCCCTCCACTTT
cdr3_aa: CASSVESGTERNSPLHF